This T cell receptor beta chain came from a study of T cells after yellow fever vaccination. Study overall: Some fractions had low cell numbers, and these were prepared with SMART-Seq v4 Ultra Low Input. General observations from the study: Overall, a small share of clonotypes was seen in both CD4 and CD8 compartments. A secondary response was less intense yet reached its peak sooner, at day 5 versus 15.

This clonotype was detected a few times. Its antigen remains unidentified. Each CDR3 protein is one row after TCRdb ran MiXCR on the 5' RACE reads. The profile covers nearly 300,000 distinct CDR3 sequences, with 7.5% to 9.5% appearing a single time and around 3.3% taken by the ten largest. Trimming shortened V by 6 bases and J by 3 bases, and 9 bases separated the two germline ends. The CDR3 totals 12 residues. CDR1 and CDR2 (germline): KGHSH, LQKENI. The sample here was CD4+ T cells sorted from PBMCs, taken 5 days after the yellow fever booster vaccination. The receptor was derived from a young man who received the YFV17D yellow fever vaccine. V usage is TRBV18 and J usage is TRBJ2-7; D not resolved. Written as DNA, the CDR3 is TGTGCCAGCTCCCTTATAAGCTACGAGCAGTACTTC. Protein product: CASSLISYEQYF. Supplemented by reference TRBV18 and TRBJ2-7, the full variable domain reads NAGVMQNPRHLVRRRGQEARLRCSPMKGHSHVYWYRQLPEEGLKFMVYLQKENIIDESGMPKERFSAEFPKEGPSILRIQQVVRGDSAAYFCASSLISYEQYFGPGTRLTVT.